The 16 T cell receptor beta chains presented below share a single source sample, sequenced in a study of T cell repertoires in cytomegalovirus infection. TCRdb reanalysed the reads using MiXCR and keeps one entry per CDR3 protein. The table includes approximately 180,000 distinct CDR3 sequences, approximately 17% detected once. Sample: CD8+ T cells from PBMCs. The receptor set was obtained from a human donor in good health (CMV status not recorded). Some clones in this sample may be carry-over from other donors' samples.

The gene calls are TRBV7-8 and TRBJ2-7; D may be TRBD1 (6 bases). Germline loops: CDR1 SGHVS, CDR2 FQNEAQ. This CDR3 has 14 residues. Trimming left V 3 bases short and J 5 bases short, with 14 bases between. The CDR3 reads CASSFLGQTNEQYF. CDR3 nucleotide sequence: TGTGCCAGCAGCTTCCTCGGACAGACCAACGAGCAGTACTTC.

The rearrangement uses TRBV10-3 and TRBJ1-1, with TRBD1 matching over 9 bases. Germline V gene sequence: CDR1 ENHRY, CDR2 SYGVKD. V gave up 4 bases and J gave up 4 bases; unmatched junction bases: 4. The CDR3 has 14 residues. CDR3 region: CAISGTGETTEAFF. CDR3 DNA sequence: TGTGCCATCAGTGGGACAGGGGAGACCACTGAAGCTTTCTTT.

This clonotype came up a few times. The chain recombines TRBV12-5 with TRBJ2-1; TRBD2 matches 8 bases. The CDR3 sequence is 14 residues long. V was clipped by 6 bases and J by 4 bases; unmatched bases: 5. Germline V CDR1 and CDR2: LGHNT, FRNRAP. In DNA form, the CDR3 reads TGTGCTAGTGGCGAGCGGGGGCCTTACAATGAGCAGTTCTTC. Residues: CASGERGPYNEQFF. Full variable domain (missing parts from reference TRBV12-5 and TRBJ2-1): DARVTQTPRHKVTEMGQEVTMRCQPILGHNTVFWYRQTMMQGLELLAYFRNRAPLDDSGMPKDRFSAEMPDATLATLKIQPSEPRDSAVYFCASGERGPYNEQFFGPGTRLTVL.

This clonotype was seen repeatedly, ten times or more. The chain joins TRBV7-8 to TRBJ2-2; D call uncertain. V dropped 5 bases and J dropped 5 bases, with 6 bases sitting between them. CDR3 length: 12 residues. From germline, CDR1 is SGHVS and CDR2 FQNEAQ. CDR3 sequence reads: CASSPRTGELFF. The CDR3 DNA reads TGTGCCAGCAGCCCTCGTACCGGGGAGCTGTTTTTT.

The chain combines TRBV29-1 with TRBJ2-2; the D gene is possibly TRBD1 (5 bases). CDR1 is SQVTM and CDR2 is ANQGSEA in the germline V gene. The CDR3 spans 14 residues. V was trimmed by 4 bases and J by 1 base, leaving 10 bases between them. The CDR3 bases are TGCAGCGTTGTGGCAGGGTGGAACACCGGGGAGCTGTTTTTT. Its protein product is CSVVAGWNTGELFF.

This clonotype was recorded a few times. This chain connects TRBV28 to TRBJ2-1, with D possibly being TRBD1 (6 bases). The CDR3 has 17 amino acids. V dropped 10 bases and J dropped 0 bases, with 22 bases sitting between them. The germline CDR1 and CDR2 sequences are MDHEN and SYDVKM. CDR3 sequence: CATLSDRTQDSYNEQFF. Written as DNA, the CDR3 is TGTGCCACTCTGTCGGACAGAACTCAAGACTCCTACAATGAGCAGTTCTTC. The full variable domain, with the rest looked up from reference TRBV28 and TRBJ2-1, is DVKVTQSSRYLVKRTGEKVFLECVQDMDHENMFWYRQDPGLGLRLIYFSYDVKMKEKGDIPEGYSVSREKKERFSLILESASTNQTSMYLCATLSDRTQDSYNEQFFGPGTRLTVL.

The sample holds a few counts of this clonotype. The V and J genes are TRBV6-2 or TRBV6-3 and TRBJ2-7; tentatively, D is TRBD1 (6 bases). The CDR3 has 15 amino acids. Per the germline V gene, CDR1 is MNHEY and CDR2 is SVGEGT. Trimming removed 7 bases at V and 1 base at J, with 17 bases between. In nucleotides, the CDR3 is TGTGCCAGCAAGTCGATTGGGGACACATCCTACGAGCAGTACTTC. It codes for CASKSIGDTSYEQYF.

The CDR3 DNA sequence: TGTGCCAGCAGCCAAGACTCGGGGAACACTGAAGCTTTCTTT. This codes for CASSQDSGNTEAFF. This sequence joins TRBV4-2 and TRBJ1-1; D gene ambiguous. From germline, CDR1 is LGHNA and CDR2 YNFKEQ. This CDR3 is built from 14 residues. Between the trimmed V and J ends, which lost 0 bases and 1 base, there was a span of 6 bases.

The chain joins TRBV6-1 to TRBJ1-5; D is unclear. V dropped 5 bases and J dropped 0 bases, with 11 bases sitting between them. Germline V gene data show CDR1 as MNHNS and CDR2 as SASEGT. The CDR3 spans 15 residues. This CDR3 reads CASSPETGSNQPQHF. DNA for the CDR3: TGTGCCAGCAGTCCAGAGACTGGTAGCAATCAGCCCCAGCATTTT.

The table lists this clonotype with a few counts. The V call is TRBV4-2, the J call TRBJ1-1; no clear D. Trimming cost V 0 bases and J 4 bases, with 12 bases left between them. The CDR3 extends over 15 amino acids. Germline values: CDR1 LGHNA, CDR2 YNFKEQ. The CDR3 sequence is CASSQEGNEGTEAFF. In DNA form, the CDR3 reads TGTGCCAGCAGCCAAGAAGGCAATGAGGGCACTGAAGCTTTCTTT.

This chain uses TRBV6-2 or TRBV6-3 with TRBJ2-1; 9 nucleotides agree with TRBD1. CDR3 size: 14 residues. Germline trimming cut 5 bases from V and 6 bases from J; bases unmatched to any gene: 5. Per germline, CDR1 MNHEY and CDR2 SVGEGT. As DNA, the CDR3 is TGTGCCAGCAGTCGGGACAGGGAATTCAATGAGCAGTTCTTC. Translation: CASSRDREFNEQFF.

The rearrangement uses TRBV28 and TRBJ2-1, with a weak D call TRBD2 (6 bases). Germline V lookup: CDR1 MDHEN, CDR2 SYDVKM. Trimming shortened V by 6 bases and J by 4 bases, and 16 bases separated the two germline ends. This CDR3 has 15 amino acids. DNA of the CDR3: TGTGCCAGCAGATCCGCGGGGTGGCGTTACAATGAGCAGTTCTTC. Amino acids: CASRSAGWRYNEQFF.

Only a few counts were recorded for this clonotype. The chain couples TRBV7-6 to TRBJ1-1; no firm D call. The CDR3 spans 14 residues. Germline V gene data show CDR1 as SGHVS and CDR2 as FNYEAQ. The ends were cut back, 3 bases at V and 4 bases at J, with 12 bases in the middle. The CDR3 spells CASSFDTEGTEAFF. CDR3 nucleotides: TGTGCCAGCAGCTTCGACACCGAGGGCACTGAAGCTTTCTTT.

This clonotype was found a few times. The rearrangement uses TRBV4-1 and TRBJ2-7, with D tentatively TRBD1 or TRBD2 (5 bases each). CDR3 length equals 16 residues. CDR1 is MGHRA and CDR2 is YSYEKL in the germline V gene. Trimming took 0 bases from V and 2 from J, leaving 14 bases between them. DNA of the CDR3: TGCGCCAGCAGCCAAGACGTGGGGGTACGGACCTACGAGCAGTACTTC. Its protein is CASSQDVGVRTYEQYF.

This clonotype was picked up a small number of times. V and J are TRBV4-1 and TRBJ1-5, with a tentative D call TRBD1 (5 bases). CDR3 length: 16 residues. V lost 0 bases and J lost 4, with 13 bases in between. Germline CDR1 is MGHRA and CDR2 is YSYEKL. This CDR3 reads CASSQDFQGGNQPQHF. DNA of the CDR3: TGCGCCAGCAGCCAAGATTTTCAGGGAGGTAATCAGCCCCAGCATTTT.

CDR3 region: CASSKTGAGTEAFF. In DNA form, the CDR3 reads TGTGCCAGCAGCAAGACTGGGGCGGGCACTGAAGCTTTCTTT. This chain links TRBV7-3 with TRBJ1-1, with D perhaps TRBD1 (5 bases). Trimming shortened V by 5 bases and J by 4 bases, and 14 bases separated the two germline ends. CDR3 length: 14 amino acids. The germline V gene encodes CDR1 SGHTA and CDR2 FQGTGA.